The present TCR beta chain was sequenced within a study of CD8+ T cells in alopecia areata. Study-level background: Administration of oral tofacitinib to treated patients was at 5 to 10 mg twice daily. Tofacitinib therapy lasting 6 to 18 months was followed by 6 months off drug.

Samples from alopecia areata patients were lesional scalp punch biopsies and peripheral blood. Only one count was recorded for this clone. Its antigen remains unknown. Looked up from germline, CDR1 is MNHEY and CDR2 is SVGAGI. The CDR3 has 13 amino acids. V shed 6 bases and J shed 0 bases, with 8 bases lying between them. Extracted RNA was reverse transcribed into cDNA, the sequencing template. Assay used: immunoSEQ multiplex PCR; TCRdb lists only in-frame clones, some missing. The repertoire holds about 180,000 clones, with 63% as singletons. Study-wide findings and caveats: More clonal than normal scalp was lesional scalp, particularly alopecia totalis/universalis.

The rearrangement uses TRBV6-5 and TRBJ1-1, with no clear D. This sample comprised CD4+ T cells sorted from blood, obtained at week 0. This clonotype was obtained from a human donor with alopecia areata. The CDR3 here is CASSGELNTEAFF. DNA for the CDR3: TGTGCCAGCAGCGGAGAGCTGAACACTGAAGCTTTCTTT.